The entry that follows covers one T cell receptor beta chain sequence. The antigen remains undetermined. This record belongs to a study of cytomegalovirus exposure and HLA in healthy donors. Whole-study findings and limits: First-cohort TCR clusters were later found to tend to co-occur in the approximately 120 validation repertoires. Specificity of three CMV-associated chains for CMV antigens was verified in vitro.

Trimming took 2 bases from V and 11 from J, leaving 13 bases between them. This CDR3 has 14 amino acids. CDR1 is SGHTA, CDR2 FQGNSA, per germline. Repertoires were generated with immunoSEQ multiplex PCR, while TCRdb's copy carries only in-frame clones and drops some. The repertoire holds 150,000 to 200,000 clones, approximately 96% seen once, with 0.89% in the top ten. The gene calls are TRBV7-2 and TRBJ1-6; D unclear. What was sequenced was PBMCs. The receptor comes from a young woman in good health and CMV-seronegative. The CDR3 bases are TGTGCCAGCAGCTTAAATGGAGGGCTGGCACCCCTCCACTTT. This encodes CASSLNGGLAPLHF.